This T cell receptor beta chain was found in a study of T cells expressing NK-cell markers. Study overall: According to the study, TCR beta repertoires originated from sorted CD3+CD56+NKG2C+, CD3+CD56+NKG2C- and CD3+CD56-NKG2C+ T cells. Study-level results: About six donors showed dominant NKG2C+ clonotypes comprising roughly 1.0-7.0% of their CD8+ T cells.

Worth noting for this clonotype: Its specificity is unknown.

5'RACE template switching with UMIs produced the TCR beta cDNA. TCRdb re-called the 5' RACE reads and shows each CDR3 protein once, DNA omitted. The sample's table shows roughly 390,000 distinct CDR3 sequences. Sequences were obtained from blood T cells: a sorted CD56 or NKG2C T cell subset, CD4+ or CD8+ T cells, or bulk PBMC T cells (not recorded which). The TCR was taken from a woman aged 45 to 65 in good health.

Here the CDR3 reads CASSSMDRAEQYF. The chain carries TRBV7-3 and TRBJ2-7; TCRdb picks TRBD1, but there is no DNA to check that call. CDR3 length: 13 residues. Germline V gene lookup returns CDR1 SGHTA and CDR2 FQGTGA.